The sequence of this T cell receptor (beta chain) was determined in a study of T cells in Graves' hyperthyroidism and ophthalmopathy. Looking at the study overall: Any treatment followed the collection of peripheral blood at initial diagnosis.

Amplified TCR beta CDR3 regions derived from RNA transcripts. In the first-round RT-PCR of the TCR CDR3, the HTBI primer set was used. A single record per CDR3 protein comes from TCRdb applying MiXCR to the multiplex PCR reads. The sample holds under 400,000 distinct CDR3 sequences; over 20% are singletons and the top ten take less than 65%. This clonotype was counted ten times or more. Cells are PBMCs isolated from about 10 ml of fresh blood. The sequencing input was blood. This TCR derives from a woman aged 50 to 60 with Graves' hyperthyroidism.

CDR3 protein: CSAYTGGSWPSADTQYF. CDR3 bases: TGCAGTGCGTACACGGGGGGGTCATGGCCTTCGGCAGATACGCAGTATTTT. This chain joins TRBV20-1 and TRBJ2-3, with TRBD2 identical over 8 bases. V lost 6 bases to trimming and J lost 4 bases; unmatched junction nucleotides: 18. This CDR3 region has 17 residues. Germline V gene lookup returns CDR1 DFQATT and CDR2 SNEGSKA (reference sequence).